This T cell receptor (beta chain) derives from a study of blood T cells in healthy people across ages. The use of a sample-barcoded 5' primer and a J-beta primer mix characterized a second PCR of about 7 to 12 cycles. Any given sample supplied a minimum of 3 million CDR3-containing paired-end reads. TCRdb fed the 5' RACE reads into MiXCR, producing one record per CDR3 protein. In the table there are roughly 410,000 distinct CDR3 sequences, 52% of which are singletons. Germline assignment: CDR1 KGHSH and CDR2 LQKENI. The length of the CDR3 is 15 residues. The source is a man in his 60s in good health. The chain couples TRBV18 to TRBJ2-7, with a possible D match to TRBD1 (5 bases). The closer fit of TRBJ2-4 to the DNA end suggests the J call may be wrong. The sample comprised blood. CDR3 sequence: CASSPRGQGQRIQYF. CDR3 nucleotide sequence: TGTGCCAGCTCACCCCGTGGGCAGGGTCAGCGCATTCAGTACTTC.